A single sample gave rise to the 10 T cell receptor beta chains below, sequenced in a study of blood T cell repertoires in COVID-19. Here immunoSEQ multiplex PCR was the method, and the copy in TCRdb shows in-frame clones only, minus some. The table records approximately 360,000 clones, about 90% of them present only once. Sequencing was performed on PBMCs or T cells enriched from blood (not recorded which). Receptor source: a man aged 35 to 55 in a cohort exposed to, infected with or recovered from COVID-19 (not recorded which).

This chain uses TRBV4-1 with TRBJ1-1; D is perhaps TRBD1 (6 bases). CDR1 is MGHRA and CDR2 is YSYEKL in the germline V gene. The CDR3 contains 17 residues. V was shortened by 4 bases and J by 0 bases, with 18 bases between the two germline ends. CDR3 bases: TGCGCCAGCAGCCTCACCGAGGGGGGGACTATGAACACTGAAGCTTTCTTT. It specifies CASSLTEGGTMNTEAFF.

J is TRBJ2-7 and V is TRBV5-1; 10 bases fit TRBD2. Trimming cost V 0 bases and J 3 bases; bases outside gene matches: 9. The CDR3 totals 17 residues. Germline CDR1 is SGHRS and CDR2 is YFSETQ. CDR3 coding DNA: TGCGCCAGCAGCTTGGATGCTAGCGGGAGTGCTGGCTACGAGCAGTACTTC. Its protein is CASSLDASGSAGYEQYF.

This chain uses TRBV7-9 with TRBJ1-2; 8 bases agree with TRBD1. The germline V gene encodes CDR1 SEHNR and CDR2 FQNEAQ (reference sequence). V dropped 5 bases and J dropped 4; count of bases not matched to a gene: 9. This CDR3 is 15 amino acids long. The CDR3 here is CASSLSGQGSYGYTF. The CDR3 nucleotides read TGTGCCAGCAGCCTATCCGGACAGGGCTCCTATGGCTACACCTTC.

The chain has TRBV3-1 (or the pseudogene TRBV3-2) and TRBJ2-3; D gene unclear. V gave up 3 bases and J gave up 4 bases, with 11 bases separating them. The CDR3 totals 14 residues. CDR1 and CDR2 (germline): LGHDT, YNNKEL (reference sequence). The CDR3 coding sequence is TGTGCCAGCAGCCATTCCTATCTCCCAGATACGCAGTATTTT. Its translation: CASSHSYLPDTQYF.

The rearrangement uses TRBV5-1 and TRBJ1-5; TRBD1 matches 8 bases. The CDR3 covers 13 residues. Germline CDR1 reads SGHRS; CDR2 reads YFSETQ. V gave up 6 bases and J gave up 7 bases; unmatched junction bases: 6. CDR3 coding DNA: TGCGCCAGCACCGAATCAGGGGGCCAGCCCCAGCATTTT. This translates into CASTESGGQPQHF.

This chain joins TRBV6-2 or TRBV6-3 and TRBJ2-7, with D maybe TRBD1 (6 bases). Deletions cut 5 bases from V and 7 bases from J, with 15 bases between. CDR3 length: 13 residues. Per germline, CDR1 MNHEY and CDR2 SVGEGT. The CDR3 sequence: CASSRQGNQEQYF. In DNA, the CDR3 is TGTGCCAGCAGTCGGCAGGGGAATCAGGAGCAGTACTTC.

The chain combines TRBV2 with TRBJ1-5, with 7 nucleotides matching TRBD1. There are 13 residues in the CDR3. The germline V gene encodes CDR1 SNHLY and CDR2 FYNNEI. V was pared by 7 bases and J by 7 bases, with 7 bases of the junction left unmatched. DNA of the CDR3: TGTGCCAGCAAGACAGGGCCGGGGCAGCCCCAGCATTTT. This sequence encodes CASKTGPGQPQHF. Supplemented by reference TRBV2 and TRBJ1-5, the full variable domain reads EPEVTQTPSHQVTQMGQEVILRCVPISNHLYFYWYRQILGQKVEFLVSFYNNEISEKSEIFDDQFSVERPDGSNFTLKIRSTKLEDSAMYFCASKTGPGQPQHFGDGTRLSIL.

The chain uses TRBV5-5 and TRBJ1-5; the match to TRBD1 covers 7 bases. The ends lost 4 bases at V and 6 bases at J; junction bases unmatched: 4. Germline V gene sequence: CDR1 SGHKS, CDR2 YYEKEE (reference sequence). This CDR3 region has 13 residues. CDR3 coding DNA: TGTGCCAGCAGCCTACAGGGGACTCAGCCCCAGCATTTT. Encoded protein: CASSLQGTQPQHF.

The sample holds a few counts of this clone. The chain carries TRBV6-1 and TRBJ2-7; TRBD1 matches 10 bases. In germline, CDR1 is MNHNS, CDR2 SASEGT. The ends lost 3 bases at V and 6 bases at J; junction bases unmatched: 2. The CDR3 extends over 13 amino acids. CDR3 amino acids: CASSDGQGGEQYF. Here the CDR3 DNA reads TGTGCCAGCAGTGACGGACAGGGGGGCGAGCAGTACTTC.

This chain links TRBV2 with TRBJ2-5, with D possibly matching TRBD2 (5 bases). Germline CDR1 SNHLY, CDR2 FYNNEI. This CDR3 is built from 14 residues. V was cut by 0 bases and J by 2 bases, with 7 bases left in between. The CDR3 bases are TGTGCCAGCAGTGAAGCGAGGGATCAAGAGACCCAGTACTTC. Translated, it gives CASSEARDQETQYF.